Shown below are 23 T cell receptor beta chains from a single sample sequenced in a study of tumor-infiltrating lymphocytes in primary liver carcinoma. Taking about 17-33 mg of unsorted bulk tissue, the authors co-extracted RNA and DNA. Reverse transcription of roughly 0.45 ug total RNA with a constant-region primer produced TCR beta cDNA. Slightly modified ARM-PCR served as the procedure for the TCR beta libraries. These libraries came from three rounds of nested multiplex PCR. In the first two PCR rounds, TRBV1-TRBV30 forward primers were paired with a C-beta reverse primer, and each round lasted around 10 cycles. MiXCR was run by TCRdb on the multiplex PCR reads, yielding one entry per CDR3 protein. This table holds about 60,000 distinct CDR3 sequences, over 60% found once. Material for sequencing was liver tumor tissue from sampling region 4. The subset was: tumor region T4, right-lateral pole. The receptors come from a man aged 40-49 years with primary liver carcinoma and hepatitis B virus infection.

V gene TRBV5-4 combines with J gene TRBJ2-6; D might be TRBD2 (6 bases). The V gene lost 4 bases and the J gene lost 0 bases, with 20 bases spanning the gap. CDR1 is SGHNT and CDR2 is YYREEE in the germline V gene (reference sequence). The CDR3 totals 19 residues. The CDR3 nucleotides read TGTGCCAGCAGCCCCACCCTGGGTAGCGGAGTCTCTGGGGCCAACGTCCTGACTTTC. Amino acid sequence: CASSPTLGSGVSGANVLTF.

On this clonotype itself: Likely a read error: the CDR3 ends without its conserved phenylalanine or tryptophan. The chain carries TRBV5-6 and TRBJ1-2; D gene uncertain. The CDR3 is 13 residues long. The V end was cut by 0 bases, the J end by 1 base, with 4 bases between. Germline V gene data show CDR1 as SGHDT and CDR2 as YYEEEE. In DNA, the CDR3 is TGTGCCAGCAGCTTGGGAATTAACTATGGCTACACCTCC. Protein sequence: CASSLGINYGYTS.

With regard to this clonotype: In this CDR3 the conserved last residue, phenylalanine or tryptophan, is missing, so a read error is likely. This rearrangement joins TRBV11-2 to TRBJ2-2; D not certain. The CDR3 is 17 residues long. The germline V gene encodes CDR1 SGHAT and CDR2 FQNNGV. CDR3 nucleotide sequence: TGTGCCAGTAGCTTAGCATTAGGATGGGCGAACACCGGGGAGCTGTTTTCC. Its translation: CASSLALGWANTGELFS.

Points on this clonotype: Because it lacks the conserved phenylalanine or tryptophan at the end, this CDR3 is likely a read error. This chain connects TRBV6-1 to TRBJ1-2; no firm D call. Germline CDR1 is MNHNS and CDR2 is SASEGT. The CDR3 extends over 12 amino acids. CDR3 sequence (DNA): TGTGCCCGCAGTGAAGCGCTCTTAGGCTACACCTAC. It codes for CARSEALLGYTY.

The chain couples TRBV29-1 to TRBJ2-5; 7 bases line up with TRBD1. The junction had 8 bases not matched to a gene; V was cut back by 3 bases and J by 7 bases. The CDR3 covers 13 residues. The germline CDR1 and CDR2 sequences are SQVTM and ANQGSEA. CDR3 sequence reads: CSVDLGGAVTQYF. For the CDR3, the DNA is TGCAGCGTTGATCTAGGGGGCGCGGTGACCCAGTACTTC.

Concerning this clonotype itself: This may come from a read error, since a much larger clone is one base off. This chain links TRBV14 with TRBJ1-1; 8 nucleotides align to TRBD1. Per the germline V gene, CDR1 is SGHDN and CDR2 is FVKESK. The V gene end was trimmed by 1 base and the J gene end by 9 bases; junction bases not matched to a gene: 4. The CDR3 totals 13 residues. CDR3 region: CASSQGQGIKAFF. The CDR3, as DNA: TGTGCCAGCAGCCAAGGACAGGGGATAAAAGCTTTCTTT.

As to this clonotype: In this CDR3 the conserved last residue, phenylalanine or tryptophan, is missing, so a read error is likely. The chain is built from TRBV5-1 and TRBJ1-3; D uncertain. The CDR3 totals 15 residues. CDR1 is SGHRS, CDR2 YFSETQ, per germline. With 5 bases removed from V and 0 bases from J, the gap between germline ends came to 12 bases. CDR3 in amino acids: CASSDVRSSGNTIYL. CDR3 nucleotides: TGCGCCAGCAGTGACGTCCGCTCCTCTGGAAACACCATATATCTT.

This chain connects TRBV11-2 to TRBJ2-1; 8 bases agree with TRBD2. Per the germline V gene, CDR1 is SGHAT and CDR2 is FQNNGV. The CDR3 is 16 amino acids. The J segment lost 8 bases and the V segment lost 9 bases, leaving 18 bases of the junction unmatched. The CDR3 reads CARTSSGNPQSYEQFF. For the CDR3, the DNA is TGTGCCAGAACAAGTAGCGGGAACCCACAGAGCTATGAGCAGTTCTTC.

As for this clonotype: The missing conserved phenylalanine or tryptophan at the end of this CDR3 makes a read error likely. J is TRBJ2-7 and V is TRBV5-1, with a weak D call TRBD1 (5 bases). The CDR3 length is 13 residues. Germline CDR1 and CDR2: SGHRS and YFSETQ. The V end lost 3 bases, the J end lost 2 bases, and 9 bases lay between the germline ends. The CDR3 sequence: CASSSDSTYEQYL. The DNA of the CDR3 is TGCGCCAGCAGCTCCGACAGTACCTACGAGCAGTACCTC.

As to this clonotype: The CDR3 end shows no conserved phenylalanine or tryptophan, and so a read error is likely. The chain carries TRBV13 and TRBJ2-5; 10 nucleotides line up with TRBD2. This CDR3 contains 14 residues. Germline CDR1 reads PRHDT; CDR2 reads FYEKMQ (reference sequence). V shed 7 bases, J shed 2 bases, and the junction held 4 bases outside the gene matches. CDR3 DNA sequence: TGTGCCAGCATCCAAGCGGGAGGGCAAGAGACCCAGTACTCC. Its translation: CASIQAGGQETQYS.

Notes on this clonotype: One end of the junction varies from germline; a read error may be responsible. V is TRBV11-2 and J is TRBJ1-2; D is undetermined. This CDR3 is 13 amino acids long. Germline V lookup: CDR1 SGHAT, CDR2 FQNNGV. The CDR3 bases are TGTGCCAGCACCTTAAGAGCTAACTGTGGCTACACCTTC. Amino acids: CASTLRANCGYTF.

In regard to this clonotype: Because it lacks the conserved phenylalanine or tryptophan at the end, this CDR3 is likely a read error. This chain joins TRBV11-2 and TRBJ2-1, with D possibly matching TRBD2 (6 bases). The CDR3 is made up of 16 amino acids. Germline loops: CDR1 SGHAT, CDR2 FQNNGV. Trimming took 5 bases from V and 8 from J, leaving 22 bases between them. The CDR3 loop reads CASSPSRASAYDEQFL. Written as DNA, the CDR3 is TGTGCCAGCAGCCCGTCGAGAGCTAGCGCATACGATGAGCAGTTCTTA.

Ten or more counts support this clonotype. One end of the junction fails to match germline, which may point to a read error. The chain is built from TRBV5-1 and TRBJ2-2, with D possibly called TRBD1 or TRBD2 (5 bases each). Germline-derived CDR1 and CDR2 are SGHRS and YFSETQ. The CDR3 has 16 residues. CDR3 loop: CASILHHRTNTGELLF. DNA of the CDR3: TGCGCCAGCATCTTACATCACAGGACGAACACCGGGGAGCTGCTTTTT.

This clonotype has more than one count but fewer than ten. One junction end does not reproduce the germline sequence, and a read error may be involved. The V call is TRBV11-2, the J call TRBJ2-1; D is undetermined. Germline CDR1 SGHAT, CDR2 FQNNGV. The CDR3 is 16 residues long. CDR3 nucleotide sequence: TGTGCTAGCAGCTTAGAGCTCCTAGTGGGAATGAACGAGCAGTTCTTC. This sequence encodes CASSLELLVGMNEQFF.

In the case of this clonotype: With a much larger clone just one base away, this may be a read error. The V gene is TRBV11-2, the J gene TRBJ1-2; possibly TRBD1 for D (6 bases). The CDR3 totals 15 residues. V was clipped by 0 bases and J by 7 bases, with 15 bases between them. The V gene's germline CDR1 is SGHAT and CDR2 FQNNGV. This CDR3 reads CASSLEGACGGGYTF. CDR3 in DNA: TGTGCCAGCAGCTTAGAGGGGGCCTGTGGCGGTGGCTACACCTTC. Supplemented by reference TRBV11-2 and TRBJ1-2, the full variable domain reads EAGVAQSPRYKIIEKRQSVAFWCNPISGHATLYWYQQILGQGPKLLIQFQNNGVVDDSQLPKDRFSAERLKGVDSTLKIQPAKLEDSAVYLCASSLEGACGGGYTFGSGTRLTVV.

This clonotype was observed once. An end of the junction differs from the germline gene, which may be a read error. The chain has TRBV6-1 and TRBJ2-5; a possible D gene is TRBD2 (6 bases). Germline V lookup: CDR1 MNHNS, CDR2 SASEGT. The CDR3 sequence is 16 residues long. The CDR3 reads CASTFGERVGQETRHF. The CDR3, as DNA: TGTGCCAGCACCTTTGGAGAGCGGGTCGGCCAAGAGACCCGGCACTTC.

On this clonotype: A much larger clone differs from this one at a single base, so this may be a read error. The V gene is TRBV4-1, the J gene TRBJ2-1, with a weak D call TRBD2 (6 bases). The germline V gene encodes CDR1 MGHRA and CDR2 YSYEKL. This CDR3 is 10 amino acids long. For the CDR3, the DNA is TGCGTCAGCAGCGCGGGACAGCAGTTCTTC. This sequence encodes CVSSAGQQFF.

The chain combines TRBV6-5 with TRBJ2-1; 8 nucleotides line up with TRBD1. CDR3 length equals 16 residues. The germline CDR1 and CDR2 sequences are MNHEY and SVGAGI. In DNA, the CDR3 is TGTACCGGCAGTACCCCGACAGGGGTATTGACCAATGAGCAGTTCTTC. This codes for CTGSTPTGVLTNEQFF.

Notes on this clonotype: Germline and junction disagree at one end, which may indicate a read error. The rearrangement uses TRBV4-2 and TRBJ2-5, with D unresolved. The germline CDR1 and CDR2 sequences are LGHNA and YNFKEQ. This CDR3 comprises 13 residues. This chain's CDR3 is CACSQRIQETQNF. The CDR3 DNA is TGTGCCTGCAGCCAGAGGATCCAAGAGACCCAGAACTTC.

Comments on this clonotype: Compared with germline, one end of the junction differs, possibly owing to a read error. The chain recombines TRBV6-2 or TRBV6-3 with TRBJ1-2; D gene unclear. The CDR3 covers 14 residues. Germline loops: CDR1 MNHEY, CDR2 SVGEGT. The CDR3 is CASSSGLMNYGYTF. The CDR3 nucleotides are TGTGCCAGCAGCTCCGGACTAATGAACTATGGCTACACTTTC.

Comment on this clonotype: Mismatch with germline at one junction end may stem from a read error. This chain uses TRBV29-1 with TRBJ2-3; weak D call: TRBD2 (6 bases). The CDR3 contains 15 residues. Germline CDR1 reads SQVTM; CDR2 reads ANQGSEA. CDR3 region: CSAEGGAGITDTQYF. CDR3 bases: TGCAGCGCTGAGGGCGGGGCCGGCATCACAGATACGCAATATTTT.

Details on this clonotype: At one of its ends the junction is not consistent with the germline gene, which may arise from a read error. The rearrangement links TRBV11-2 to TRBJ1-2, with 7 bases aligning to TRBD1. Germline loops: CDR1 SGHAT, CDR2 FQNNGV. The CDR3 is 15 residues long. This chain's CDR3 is CASSYRGGSSPDYTF. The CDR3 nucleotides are TGTGCCAGCAGCTATAGAGGGGGCTCCTCCCCTGACTACACCTTT.

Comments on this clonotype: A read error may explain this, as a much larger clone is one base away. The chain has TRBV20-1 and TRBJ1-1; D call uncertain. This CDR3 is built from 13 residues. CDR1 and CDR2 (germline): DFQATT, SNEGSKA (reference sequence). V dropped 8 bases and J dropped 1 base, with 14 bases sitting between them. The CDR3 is CSTKITQNTEAFF. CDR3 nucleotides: TGCAGTACTAAAATCACCCAGAACACTGAAGCTTTCTTT.